The 25 T cell receptor beta chains given below trace back to one sample, sequenced in a study of response to subunit inactivated influenza vaccine. Via MiXCR, TCRdb re-called the RT-PCR reads, giving one row per CDR3 protein. The sample holds around 790,000 distinct CDR3 sequences, approximately 22% seen once. Sample: PBMCs from blood, taken roughly 5 days after vaccination. These receptors were taken from a man aged 45-65 years who received an inactivated influenza vaccine.

The chain combines TRBV15 with TRBJ2-5; D not certain. Trimming removed 4 bases from V and 2 bases from J, with 11 bases in between. CDR3 size: 14 residues. The V gene's germline CDR1 is LNHNV and CDR2 YYDKDF (reference sequence). The CDR3 DNA is TGTGCCACCAGCAACCCAGCAGCTCAAGAGACCCAGTACTTC. Translating it yields CATSNPAAQETQYF.

This clonotype was seen more than once but under ten times. This rearrangement joins TRBV5-1 to TRBJ2-1; TRBD2 matches at 8 bases. The CDR3 totals 18 residues. The ends lost 4 bases at V and 6 bases at J; junction bases unmatched: 18. Germline CDR1 is SGHRS and CDR2 is YFSETQ. The CDR3 loop reads CASSLLPGRGDRSNEQFF. The DNA for the CDR3 is TGCGCCAGCAGCCTGCTCCCCGGGCGGGGGGATCGTAGCAATGAGCAGTTCTTC. The entire variable domain, with the rest obtained from reference TRBV5-1 and TRBJ2-1, is as follows: KAGVTQTPRYLIKTRGQQVTLSCSPISGHRSVSWYQQTPGQGLQFLFEYFSETQRNKGNFPGRFSGRQFSNSRSEMNVSTLELGDSALYLCASSLLPGRGDRSNEQFFGPGTRLTVL.

This clonotype was seen many times. J is TRBJ2-7 and V is TRBV30; D is perhaps TRBD1 (5 bases). Trimming took off 2 bases at V and 3 bases at J, with 11 bases between the two ends. The CDR3 extends over 13 amino acids. The germline V gene encodes CDR1 GTSNPN and CDR2 SVGIG (reference sequence). Here the CDR3 reads CAWSLTGVYEQYF. Here the CDR3 DNA reads TGTGCCTGGAGTCTTACAGGAGTCTACGAGCAGTACTTC.

The V call is TRBV7-2, the J call TRBJ2-7, with TRBD1 identical over 7 bases. CDR3 length equals 16 residues. From germline, CDR1 is SGHTA and CDR2 FQGNSA. Trimming took 5 bases from V and 3 from J; bases not matched to a gene: 13. The CDR3 nucleotides read TGTGCCAGCAGCCCCCAGCCCACAGGGGTTAGCTACGAGCAGTACTTC. Amino acid sequence: CASSPQPTGVSYEQYF.

This clonotype was seen only a few times. The rearrangement links TRBV6-6 to TRBJ1-1; D uncertain. The CDR3 has 13 amino acids. The V end was cut by 1 base, the J end by 5 bases, with 8 bases between. Germline V CDR1 and CDR2: MNHNY, SVGAGI (reference sequence). The CDR3 protein is CASSYYLQTEAFF. CDR3 in DNA: TGTGCCAGCAGTTACTATTTACAGACTGAAGCTTTCTTT.

The chain recombines TRBV7-2 with TRBJ1-1; D remains ambiguous. The CDR3 runs to 14 residues. Per the germline V gene, CDR1 is SGHTA and CDR2 is FQGNSA. V was clipped by 1 base and J by 0 bases, with 6 bases between them. The chain's CDR3 is CASSLVSMNTEAFF. In DNA form, the CDR3 reads TGTGCCAGCAGCTTAGTCAGTATGAACACTGAAGCTTTCTTT.

This clonotype was counted a few times. This chain uses TRBV29-1 with TRBJ1-3; D possibly corresponds to TRBD1 (5 bases). Trimming took 6 bases from V and 1 from J, leaving 7 bases between them. CDR3 length: 12 amino acids. CDR1 is SQVTM, CDR2 ANQGSEA, per germline. CDR3 bases: TGCAGCGTGCAGGGATCTGGAAACACCATATATTTT. Protein product: CSVQGSGNTIYF. Using reference TRBV29-1 and TRBJ1-3 for the parts outside the CDR3, the full variable domain is SAVISQKPSRDICQRGTSLTIQCQVDSQVTMMFWYRQQPGQSLTLIATANQGSEATYESGFVIDKFPISRPNLTFSTLTVSNMSPEDSSIYLCSVQGSGNTIYFGEGSWLTVV.

For this clonotype: Given a much more abundant clone one base away, this may be a read error. No conserved phenylalanine or tryptophan is present at the end of the CDR3, so a read error is the likely explanation. This chain connects TRBV6-1 to TRBJ2-1, with D tentatively TRBD1 or TRBD2 (6 bases each). CDR1 is MNHNS, CDR2 SASEGT, per germline. V lost 7 bases and J 7 bases, leaving 17 bases between the germline ends. This CDR3 contains 14 residues. CDR3 residues: CASTTGAKWNEQFY. The CDR3, as DNA: TGTGCCAGCACCACGGGGGCTAAGTGGAATGAGCAGTTCTAC.

This clonotype showed up just a few times. V usage is TRBV14 and J usage is TRBJ2-3; D is perhaps TRBD1 (7 bases). The V and J ends lost 4 bases and 0 bases respectively, with 17 bases between them. The germline CDR1 and CDR2 sequences are SGHDN and FVKESK. The CDR3 covers 17 residues. CDR3 bases: TGTGCCAGCAGCCCCTTCCAGGGGGGTGGAAGCACAGATACGCAGTATTTT. Protein sequence: CASSPFQGGGSTDTQYF.

This clonotype was seen more than once but under ten times. The chain couples TRBV12-3 or TRBV12-4 to TRBJ2-7; 7 bases agree with TRBD1. With 2 bases clipped from V and 3 bases from J, the junction kept 7 bases outside the gene matches. The CDR3 consists of 15 residues. In nucleotides, the CDR3 is TGTGCCAGCAGTTTACGGCAGGGGGTGCACTACGAGCAGTACTTC. The encoded protein is CASSLRQGVHYEQYF.

The chain carries TRBV20-1 and TRBJ1-1; 9 bases agree with TRBD1. Germline values: CDR1 DFQATT, CDR2 SNEGSKA (reference sequence). The CDR3 is 14 amino acids. J gave up 5 bases and V 5 bases, and 9 bases lay outside the gene matches. CDR3 loop: CSALMRTGATEAFF. CDR3 nucleotide sequence: TGCAGTGCTCTAATGCGGACAGGGGCGACTGAAGCTTTCTTT.

The V call is TRBV12-3 or TRBV12-4, the J call TRBJ1-5; D remains unclear. V was trimmed by 7 bases and J by 9 bases, leaving 16 bases between them. This CDR3 comprises 13 residues. The CDR3 sequence is CASTRSGYSPQHF. CDR3 sequence (DNA): TGTGCCAGCACACGGAGCGGGTATTCGCCCCAGCATTTT.

This clonotype has just a few counts. This chain joins TRBV7-2 and TRBJ1-2; 9 bases are shared with TRBD1. The CDR3 extends over 13 amino acids. Losses at the gene ends were 5 bases for V and 6 bases for J; bases not matched to a gene: 4. The germline CDR1 and CDR2 sequences are SGHTA and FQGNSA. The CDR3 sequence is CASSRDREDGYTF. CDR3 DNA: TGTGCCAGCAGCCGGGACAGGGAGGATGGCTACACCTTC.

This clonotype was found many times. The rearrangement uses TRBV20-1 and TRBJ2-5; a possible D gene is TRBD1 (7 bases). Germline V gene data show CDR1 as DFQATT and CDR2 as SNEGSKA (reference sequence). The CDR3 extends over 12 amino acids. Trimming took 3 bases from V and 4 from J, leaving 9 bases between them. CDR3 DNA: TGCAGTGCTAGTCAGGGGGGAGAGACCCAGTACTTC. This translates into CSASQGGETQYF.

Ten or more counts support this clonotype. The J gene is TRBJ1-1, the V gene TRBV7-6; D gene ambiguous. Germline V gene data show CDR1 as SGHVS and CDR2 as FNYEAQ. The germline V and J ends were trimmed by 3 bases and 2 bases, with 4 bases remaining between them. This CDR3 is built from 12 residues. This CDR3 reads CASSFSNTEAFF. CDR3 nucleotides: TGTGCCAGCAGCTTCAGTAACACTGAAGCTTTCTTT.

This chain uses TRBV10-3 with TRBJ2-1, with D unresolved. Trimming shortened V by 2 bases and J by 5 bases, and 13 bases separated the two germline ends. Germline V gene lookup returns CDR1 ENHRY and CDR2 SYGVKD. The CDR3 extends over 15 amino acids. The DNA for the CDR3 is TGTGCCATCAGTGAGCCTATAAGGGCTGACAATGAGCAGTTCTTC. This encodes CAISEPIRADNEQFF.

The chain combines TRBV20-1 with TRBJ1-4; weak D call: TRBD1 (5 bases). The CDR3 loop spans 11 amino acids. The V and J ends lost 7 bases and 5 bases respectively, with 8 bases between them. CDR1 and CDR2 (germline): DFQATT, SNEGSKA (reference sequence). The CDR3 region has the DNA TGCAGTGGACAGCTAAATGAAAAACTGTTTTTT. Its protein product is CSGQLNEKLFF.

This clonotype showed up just a few times. The junction departs from germline at one end; a sequencing error may be responsible. The chain carries TRBV4-2 and TRBJ2-3; D assignment may be TRBD1 or TRBD2 (5 bases each). The CDR3 consists of 15 residues. CDR1 is LGHNA and CDR2 is YNFKEQ in the germline V gene. This chain's CDR3 is CASSQDGASRDTQYF. CDR3 DNA sequence: TGTGCCAGCAGCCAAGATGGGGCTAGCAGAGATACGCAGTATTTT.

There are a few counts of this clonotype. V is TRBV7-9 and J is TRBJ1-2, with no clear D. The CDR3 loop spans 13 amino acids. Between the trimmed V and J ends, which lost 4 bases and 7 bases, there was a span of 13 bases. Germline V gene sequence: CDR1 SEHNR, CDR2 FQNEAQ (reference sequence). CDR3 DNA: TGTGCCAGCAGCTCCTCCAATCTTTTTGGCTACACCTTC. As protein: CASSSSNLFGYTF.

This clonotype was found a few times. The chain uses TRBV5-1 and TRBJ2-3; 8 nucleotides line up with TRBD2. The V segment lost 9 bases and the J segment 3 bases; nucleotides outside the gene matches: 6. The CDR3 runs 13 residues. Germline V CDR1 and CDR2: SGHRS, YFSETQ. This CDR3 reads CATRSGETDTQYF. CDR3 bases: TGCGCCACCCGTAGCGGGGAAACAGATACGCAGTATTTT.

This clonotype was picked up many times. J is TRBJ1-1 and V is TRBV27; D call uncertain. Trimming left V 0 bases short and J 4 bases short, with 6 bases between. The germline V gene encodes CDR1 MNHEY and CDR2 SMNVEV (reference sequence). This CDR3 contains 13 residues. The CDR3 loop is CASSLSGFTEAFF. The CDR3 DNA follows: TGTGCCAGCAGTTTATCGGGTTTCACTGAAGCTTTCTTT.

This clonotype was recorded only once. The V call is TRBV30, the J call TRBJ2-3; D unresolved. The CDR3 spans 11 residues. V was pared by 5 bases and J by 3 bases, with 6 bases between. CDR1 and CDR2 (germline): GTSNPN, SVGIG (reference sequence). The CDR3 DNA sequence: TGTGCCTGGTTTAGGACAGATACGCAGTATTTT. Translated: CAWFRTDTQYF.

This clonotype was counted many times. The genes are TRBV9 and TRBJ2-5; TRBD2 aligns across 7 bases. This CDR3 is 15 amino acids long. The ends lost 2 bases at V and 2 bases at J; junction bases unmatched: 6. In germline, CDR1 is SGDLS, CDR2 YYNGEE. The CDR3 region has the DNA TGTGCCAGCAGCGTTGGCGGGAGCGAACAAGAGACCCAGTACTTC. The encoded protein is CASSVGGSEQETQYF.

CDR3 bases: TGCGCCAGCAGTGAGGTGGACAGGGGGCCGTACAATGAGCAGTTCTTC. Its translation is CASSEVDRGPYNEQFF. The V and J genes are TRBV10-2 and TRBJ2-1; 11 bases are a match to TRBD1. The CDR3 extends over 16 amino acids. Germline CDR1 is WSHSY and CDR2 is SAAADI. The junction had 4 bases not matched to a gene; V was cut back by 2 bases and J by 4 bases.

This clonotype was counted between two and nine times. This chain links TRBV30 with TRBJ2-7, with D perhaps being TRBD1 or TRBD2 (5 bases each). CDR3 size: 14 residues. Trimming removed 2 bases at V and 0 bases at J, with 11 bases between. CDR1 is GTSNPN, CDR2 SVGIG, per germline (reference sequence). CDR3 in amino acids: CAWSRGFGSYEQYF. The CDR3 region has the DNA TGTGCCTGGAGTCGGGGCTTTGGCTCCTACGAGCAGTACTTC.